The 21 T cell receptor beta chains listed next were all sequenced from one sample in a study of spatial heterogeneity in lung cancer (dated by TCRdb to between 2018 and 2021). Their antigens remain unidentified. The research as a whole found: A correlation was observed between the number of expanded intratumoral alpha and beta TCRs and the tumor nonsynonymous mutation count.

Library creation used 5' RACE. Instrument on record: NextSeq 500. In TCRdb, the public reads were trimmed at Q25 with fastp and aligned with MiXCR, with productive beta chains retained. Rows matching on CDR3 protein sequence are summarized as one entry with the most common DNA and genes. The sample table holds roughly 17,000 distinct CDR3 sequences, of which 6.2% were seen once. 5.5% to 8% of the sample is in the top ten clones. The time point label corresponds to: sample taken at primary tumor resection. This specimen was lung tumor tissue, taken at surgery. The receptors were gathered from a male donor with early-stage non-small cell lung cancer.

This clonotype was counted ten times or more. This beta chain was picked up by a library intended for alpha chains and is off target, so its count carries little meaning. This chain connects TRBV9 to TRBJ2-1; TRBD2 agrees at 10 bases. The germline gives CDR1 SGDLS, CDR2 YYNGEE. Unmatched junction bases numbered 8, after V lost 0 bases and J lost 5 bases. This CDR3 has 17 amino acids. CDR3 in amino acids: CASSVAGVAGGHNEQFF. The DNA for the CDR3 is TGTGCCAGCAGCGTAGCTGGAGTAGCGGGGGGACACAATGAGCAGTTCTTC.

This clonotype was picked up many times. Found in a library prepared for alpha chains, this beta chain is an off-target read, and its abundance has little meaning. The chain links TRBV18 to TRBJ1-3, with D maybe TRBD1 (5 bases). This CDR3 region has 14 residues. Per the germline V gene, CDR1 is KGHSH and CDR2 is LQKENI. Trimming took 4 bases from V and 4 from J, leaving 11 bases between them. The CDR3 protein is CASSRLGDGNTIYF. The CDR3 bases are TGTGCCAGCTCACGTCTAGGGGACGGAAACACCATATATTTT.

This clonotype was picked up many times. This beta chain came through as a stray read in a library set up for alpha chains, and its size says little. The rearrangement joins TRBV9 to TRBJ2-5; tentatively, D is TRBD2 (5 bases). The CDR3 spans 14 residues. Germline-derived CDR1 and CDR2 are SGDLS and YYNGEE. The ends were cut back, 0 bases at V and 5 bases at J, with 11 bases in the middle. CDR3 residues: CASSVGERRETQYF. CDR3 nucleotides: TGTGCCAGCAGCGTAGGGGAGCGACGGGAGACCCAGTACTTC.

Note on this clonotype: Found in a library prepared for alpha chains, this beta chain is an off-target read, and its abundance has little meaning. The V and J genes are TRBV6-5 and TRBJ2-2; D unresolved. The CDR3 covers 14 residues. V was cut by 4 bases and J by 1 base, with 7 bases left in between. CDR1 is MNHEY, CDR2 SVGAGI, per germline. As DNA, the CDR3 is TGTGCCAGCAGTTTGACAAGGAACACCGGGGAGCTGTTTTTT. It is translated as CASSLTRNTGELFF.

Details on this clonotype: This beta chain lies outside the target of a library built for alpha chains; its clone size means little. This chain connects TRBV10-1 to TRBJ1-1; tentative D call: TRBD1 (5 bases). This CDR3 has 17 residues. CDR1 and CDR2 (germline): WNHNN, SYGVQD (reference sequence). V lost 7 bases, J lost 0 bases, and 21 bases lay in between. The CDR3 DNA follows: TGCGCCAGCATCAGGGCCTTCCGAGGCTATATGAACACTGAAGCTTTCTTT. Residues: CASIRAFRGYMNTEAFF.

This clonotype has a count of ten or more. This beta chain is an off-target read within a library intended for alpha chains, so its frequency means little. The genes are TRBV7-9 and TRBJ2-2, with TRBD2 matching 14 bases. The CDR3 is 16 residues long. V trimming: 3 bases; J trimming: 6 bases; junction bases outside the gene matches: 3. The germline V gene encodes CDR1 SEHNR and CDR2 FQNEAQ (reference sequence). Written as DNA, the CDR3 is TGTGCCAGCAGCTTGGGACTAGCGGGAGAGTCCGGGGAGCTGTTTTTT. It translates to CASSLGLAGESGELFF.

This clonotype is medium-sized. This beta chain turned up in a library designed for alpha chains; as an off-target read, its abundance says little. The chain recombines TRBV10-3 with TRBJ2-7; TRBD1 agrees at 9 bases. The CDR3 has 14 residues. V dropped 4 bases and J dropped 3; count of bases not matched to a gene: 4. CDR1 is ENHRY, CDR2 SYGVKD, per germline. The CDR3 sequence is CAISVKGQGYEQYF. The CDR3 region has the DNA TGTGCCATCAGTGTGAAGGGACAGGGCTACGAGCAGTACTTC.

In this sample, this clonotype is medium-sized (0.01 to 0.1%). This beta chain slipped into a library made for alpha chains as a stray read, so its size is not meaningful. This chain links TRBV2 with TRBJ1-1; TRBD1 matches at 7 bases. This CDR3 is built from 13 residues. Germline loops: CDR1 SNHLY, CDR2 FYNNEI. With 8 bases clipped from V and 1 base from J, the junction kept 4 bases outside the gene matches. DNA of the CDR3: TGTGCCAGCCTGACAGGGTGGAACACTGAAGCTTTCTTT. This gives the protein CASLTGWNTEAFF.

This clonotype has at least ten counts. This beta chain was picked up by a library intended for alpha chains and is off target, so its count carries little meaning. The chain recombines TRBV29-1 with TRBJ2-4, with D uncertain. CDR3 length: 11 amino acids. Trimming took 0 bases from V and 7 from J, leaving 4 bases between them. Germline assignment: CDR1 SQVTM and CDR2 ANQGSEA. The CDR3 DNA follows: TGCAGCGTTGAAGAGATGAACATTCAGTACTTC. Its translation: CSVEEMNIQYF.

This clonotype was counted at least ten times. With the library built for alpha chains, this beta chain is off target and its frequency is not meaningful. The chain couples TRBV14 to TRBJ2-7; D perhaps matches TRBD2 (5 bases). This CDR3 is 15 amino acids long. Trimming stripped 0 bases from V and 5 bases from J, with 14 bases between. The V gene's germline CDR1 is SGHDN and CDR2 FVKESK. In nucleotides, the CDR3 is TGTGCCAGCAGCCAAGACGAGACTACGATCGACGAGCAGTACTTC. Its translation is CASSQDETTIDEQYF. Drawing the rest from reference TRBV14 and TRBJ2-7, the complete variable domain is EAGVTQFPSHSVIEKGQTVTLRCDPISGHDNLYWYRRVMGKEIKFLLHFVKESKQDESGMPNNRFLAERTGGTYSTLKVQPAELEDSGVYFCASSQDETTIDEQYFGPGTRLTVT.

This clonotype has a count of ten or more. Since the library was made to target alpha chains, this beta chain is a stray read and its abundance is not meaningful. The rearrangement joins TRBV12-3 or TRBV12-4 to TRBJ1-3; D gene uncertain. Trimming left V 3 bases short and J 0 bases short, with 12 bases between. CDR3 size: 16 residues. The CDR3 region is CASSFSGGRSGNTIYF. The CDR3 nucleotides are TGTGCCAGCAGTTTTTCGGGAGGACGCTCTGGAAACACCATATATTTT.

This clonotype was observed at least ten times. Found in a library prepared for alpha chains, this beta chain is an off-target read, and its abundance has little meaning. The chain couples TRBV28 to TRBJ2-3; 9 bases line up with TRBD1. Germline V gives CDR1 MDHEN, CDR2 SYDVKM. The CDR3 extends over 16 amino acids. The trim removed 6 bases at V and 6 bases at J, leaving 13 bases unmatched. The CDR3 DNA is TGTGCCAGCAGCCAAAACCCGGGACAGGGCCCCGATACGCAGTATTTT. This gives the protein CASSQNPGQGPDTQYF.

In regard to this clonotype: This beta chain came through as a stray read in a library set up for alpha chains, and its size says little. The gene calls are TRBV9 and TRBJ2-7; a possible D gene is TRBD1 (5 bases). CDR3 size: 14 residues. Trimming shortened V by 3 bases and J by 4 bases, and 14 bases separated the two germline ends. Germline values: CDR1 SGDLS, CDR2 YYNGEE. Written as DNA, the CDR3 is TGTGCCAGCAGCGCCTATGCTCAGGGTTACGAGCAGTACTTC. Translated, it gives CASSAYAQGYEQYF.

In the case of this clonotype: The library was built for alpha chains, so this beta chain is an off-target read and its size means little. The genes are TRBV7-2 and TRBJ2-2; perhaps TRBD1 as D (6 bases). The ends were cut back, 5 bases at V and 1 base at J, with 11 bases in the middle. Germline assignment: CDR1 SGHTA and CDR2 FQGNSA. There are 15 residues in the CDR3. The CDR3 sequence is CASSPDRLNTGELFF. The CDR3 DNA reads TGTGCCAGCAGCCCTGACAGGTTGAACACCGGGGAGCTGTTTTTT.

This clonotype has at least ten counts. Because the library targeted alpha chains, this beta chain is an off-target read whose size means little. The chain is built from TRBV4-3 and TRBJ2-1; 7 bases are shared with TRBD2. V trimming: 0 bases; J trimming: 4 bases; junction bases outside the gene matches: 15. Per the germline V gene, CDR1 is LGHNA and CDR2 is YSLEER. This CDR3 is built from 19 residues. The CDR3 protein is CASSQDLAGELLLYNEQFF. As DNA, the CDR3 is TGCGCCAGCAGCCAAGATTTGGCGGGAGAACTATTATTATACAATGAGCAGTTCTTC.

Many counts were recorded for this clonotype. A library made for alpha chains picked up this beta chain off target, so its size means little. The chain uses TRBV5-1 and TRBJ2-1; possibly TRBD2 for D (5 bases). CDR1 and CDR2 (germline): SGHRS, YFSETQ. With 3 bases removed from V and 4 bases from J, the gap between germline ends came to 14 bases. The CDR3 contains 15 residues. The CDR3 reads CASSSEGRQYNEQFF. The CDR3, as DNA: TGCGCCAGCAGCTCCGAGGGTCGGCAGTACAATGAGCAGTTCTTC.

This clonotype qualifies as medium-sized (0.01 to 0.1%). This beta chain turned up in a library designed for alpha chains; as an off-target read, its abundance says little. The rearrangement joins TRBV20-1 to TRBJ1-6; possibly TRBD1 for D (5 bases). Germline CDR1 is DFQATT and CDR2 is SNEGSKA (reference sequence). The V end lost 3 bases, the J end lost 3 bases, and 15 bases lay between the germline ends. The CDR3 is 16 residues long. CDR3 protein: CSARDVRQIYNSPLHF. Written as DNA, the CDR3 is TGCAGTGCTAGGGACGTACGACAGATCTATAATTCACCCCTCCACTTT.

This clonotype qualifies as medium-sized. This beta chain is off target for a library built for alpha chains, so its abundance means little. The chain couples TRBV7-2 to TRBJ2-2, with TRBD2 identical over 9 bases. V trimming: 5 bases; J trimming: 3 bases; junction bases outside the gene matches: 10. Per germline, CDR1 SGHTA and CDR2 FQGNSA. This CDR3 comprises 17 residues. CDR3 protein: CASSPAPSGVYTGELFF. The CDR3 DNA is TGTGCCAGCAGCCCCGCTCCTAGCGGGGTATACACCGGGGAGCTGTTTTTT. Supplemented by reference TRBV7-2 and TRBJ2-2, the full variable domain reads GAGVSQSPSNKVTEKGKDVELRCDPISGHTALYWYRQSLGQGLEFLIYFQGNSAPDKSGLPSDRFSAERTGGSVSTLTIQRTQQEDSAVYLCASSPAPSGVYTGELFFGEGSRLTVL.

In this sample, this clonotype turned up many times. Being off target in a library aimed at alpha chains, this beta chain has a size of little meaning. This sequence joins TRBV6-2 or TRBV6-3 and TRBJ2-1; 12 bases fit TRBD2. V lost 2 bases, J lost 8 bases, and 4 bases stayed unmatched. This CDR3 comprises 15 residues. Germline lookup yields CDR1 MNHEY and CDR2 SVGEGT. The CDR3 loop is CASSYPGLAGDEQFF. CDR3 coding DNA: TGTGCCAGCAGTTACCCGGGACTAGCGGGCGATGAGCAGTTCTTC.

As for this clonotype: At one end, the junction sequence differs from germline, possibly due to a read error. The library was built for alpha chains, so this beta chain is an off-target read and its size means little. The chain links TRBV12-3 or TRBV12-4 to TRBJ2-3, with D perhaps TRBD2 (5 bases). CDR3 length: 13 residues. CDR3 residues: CASSFEGTETQYF. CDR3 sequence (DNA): TGTGCCAGCAGTTTTGAGGGCACAGAAACGCAGTATTTT.

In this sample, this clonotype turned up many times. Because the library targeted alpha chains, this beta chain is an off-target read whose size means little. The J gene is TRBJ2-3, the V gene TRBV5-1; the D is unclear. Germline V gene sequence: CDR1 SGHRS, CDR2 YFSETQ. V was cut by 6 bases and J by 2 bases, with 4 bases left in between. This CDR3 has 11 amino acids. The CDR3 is CASTNTDTQYF. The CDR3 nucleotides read TGCGCCAGCACCAACACAGATACGCAGTATTTT. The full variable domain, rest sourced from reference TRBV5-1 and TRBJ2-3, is KAGVTQTPRYLIKTRGQQVTLSCSPISGHRSVSWYQQTPGQGLQFLFEYFSETQRNKGNFPGRFSGRQFSNSRSEMNVSTLELGDSALYLCASTNTDTQYFGPGTRLTVL.